Included here is one T cell receptor beta chain sequence, with context. Its antigen is undetermined. Clones were read by immunoSEQ multiplex PCR, and TCRdb kept only the in-frame ones, dropping some. The sample yields some 400,000 clones, about 91% seen once. These data originate in a study of Ad26.COV2.S vaccination and SARS-CoV-2 variants. Study context: The donor belonged to the COV1001 Ad26.COV2.S trial arm. Ad26.COV2.S given intramuscularly, once or twice 56 days apart. Points from the study as a whole: Once vaccination had occurred, spike-specific CD8+ and CD4+ T cell responses reportedly showed substantial breadth. Possibly, TCR breadth and depth analyses underestimated total T cell responses.

Trimming cost V 5 bases and J 5 bases; bases outside gene matches: 6. From germline, CDR1 is MNHEY and CDR2 SMNVEV (reference sequence). CDR3 length: 14 residues. The treatment denotes: roughly 18 received Ad26.COV2.S at low or high dose, single or two shots; about 5 received placebo; per-sample allocation not given. Collection of samples fell on day 63 after the first vaccine or placebo injection. The source material was peripheral blood, sampled in a trial of Ad26.COV2.S vaccine versus placebo. The chain carries TRBV27 and TRBJ1-1; TRBD1 matches 9 bases. The sequence was obtained from a person aged 18-60 years who received the Ad26.COV2.S COVID-19 vaccine or a placebo. The CDR3 coding sequence is TGTGCCAGCAGTCCCGACAGGGGGGGGACTGAAGCTTTCTTT. Encoded protein: CASSPDRGGTEAFF.